This T cell receptor (beta chain) was observed in a study of Ad26.COV2.S vaccination and SARS-CoV-2 variants. Findings of the study overall: There was a possibility that the TCR breadth and depth analyses underestimated total T cell responses. Spike-specific TCR breadth was greater in vaccine than placebo recipients. Placebo recipients and vaccine recipients were similar in non-spike TCR breadth.

Turning to this clone: The antigen is unknown.

Measured with immunoSEQ multiplex PCR; TCRdb has only the in-frame clones, and not every one. The sample comprises about 440,000 clones, roughly 91% of which are singletons, and more than 3.5% rests with the top ten. The CDR3 runs 13 residues. The V end was cut by 5 bases, the J end by 10 bases, with 17 bases between. Germline V gene data show CDR1 as SGHTA and CDR2 as FQGTGA. Treatment noted: approximately 18 received Ad26.COV2.S at low or high dose, single or two shots; about 5 received placebo; per-sample allocation not given. Day 63 following the first vaccine or placebo injection was when the samples were taken.

The sequences come from peripheral blood, collected in a trial of Ad26.COV2.S vaccine versus placebo. This sequence was found in a person aged 18-65 years who received the Ad26.COV2.S COVID-19 vaccine or a placebo. The rearrangement joins TRBV7-3 to TRBJ2-5, with D possibly matching TRBD2 (5 bases). The CDR3 DNA reads as TGTGCCAGCAGCGACTCCTTGGGAGAGGGCCAGTACTTC. It yields the protein CASSDSLGEGQYF.